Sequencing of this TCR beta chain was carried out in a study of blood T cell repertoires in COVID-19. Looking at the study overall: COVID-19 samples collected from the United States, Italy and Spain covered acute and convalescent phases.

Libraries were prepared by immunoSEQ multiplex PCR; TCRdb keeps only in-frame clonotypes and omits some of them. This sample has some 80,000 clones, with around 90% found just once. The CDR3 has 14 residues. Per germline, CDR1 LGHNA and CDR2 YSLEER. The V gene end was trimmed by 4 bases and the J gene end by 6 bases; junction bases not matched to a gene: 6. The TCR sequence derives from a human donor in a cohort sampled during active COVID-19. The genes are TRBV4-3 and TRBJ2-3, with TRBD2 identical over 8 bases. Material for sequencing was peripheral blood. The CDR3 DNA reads TGCGCCAGCAGCCGAGCGGGGGAGAGGGATACGCAGTATTTT. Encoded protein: CASSRAGERDTQYF.